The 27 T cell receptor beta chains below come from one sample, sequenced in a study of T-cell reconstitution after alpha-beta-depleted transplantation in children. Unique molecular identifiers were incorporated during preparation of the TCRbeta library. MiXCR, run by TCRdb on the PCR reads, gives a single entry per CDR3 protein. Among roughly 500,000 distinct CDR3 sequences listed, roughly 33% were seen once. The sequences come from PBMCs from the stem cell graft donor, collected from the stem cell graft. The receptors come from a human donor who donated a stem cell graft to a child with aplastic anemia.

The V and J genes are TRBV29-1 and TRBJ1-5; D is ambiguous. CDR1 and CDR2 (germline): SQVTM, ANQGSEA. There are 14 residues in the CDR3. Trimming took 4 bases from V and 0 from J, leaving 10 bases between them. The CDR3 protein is CSVGSSLSNQPQHF. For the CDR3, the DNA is TGCAGCGTTGGGTCCAGCCTTAGCAATCAGCCCCAGCATTTT.

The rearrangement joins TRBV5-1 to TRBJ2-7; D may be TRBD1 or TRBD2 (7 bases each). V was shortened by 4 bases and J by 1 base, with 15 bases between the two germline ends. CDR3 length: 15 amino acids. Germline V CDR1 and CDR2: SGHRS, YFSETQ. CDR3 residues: CASSSGTADSYEQYF. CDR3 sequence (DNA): TGCGCCAGCAGCAGCGGGACAGCCGATTCCTACGAGCAGTACTTC.

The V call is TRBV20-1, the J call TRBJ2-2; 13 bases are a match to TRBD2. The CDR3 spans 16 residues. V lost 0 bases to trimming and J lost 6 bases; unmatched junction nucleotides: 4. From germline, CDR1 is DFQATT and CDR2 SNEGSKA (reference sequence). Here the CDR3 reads CSAREGLAGDAGELFF. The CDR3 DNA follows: TGCAGTGCTAGAGAAGGACTAGCGGGAGACGCCGGGGAGCTGTTTTTT.

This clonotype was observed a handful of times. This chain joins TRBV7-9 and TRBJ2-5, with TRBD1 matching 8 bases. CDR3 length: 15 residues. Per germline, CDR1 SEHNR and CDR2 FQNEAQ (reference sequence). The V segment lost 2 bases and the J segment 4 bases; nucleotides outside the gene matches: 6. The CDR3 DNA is TGTGCCAGCAGCTTAACAGGGGGTGTCGGAGAGACCCAGTACTTC. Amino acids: CASSLTGGVGETQYF.

DNA for the CDR3: TGTGCCAGCAGTGAAAATGAGGAGGAGACTGAAGCTTTCTTT. Translated, it gives CASSENEEETEAFF. This chain joins TRBV25-1 and TRBJ1-1; D uncertain. Germline-derived CDR1 and CDR2 are MGHDK and SYGVNS. The CDR3 covers 14 residues. The V end lost 2 bases, the J end lost 5 bases, and 12 bases lay between the germline ends. The full variable domain, its missing parts supplied by reference TRBV25-1 and TRBJ1-1, is EADIYQTPRYLVIGTGKKITLECSQTMGHDKMYWYQQDPGMELHLIHYSYGVNSTEKGDLSSESTVSRIRTEHFPLTLESARPSHTSQYLCASSENEEETEAFFGQGTRLTVV.

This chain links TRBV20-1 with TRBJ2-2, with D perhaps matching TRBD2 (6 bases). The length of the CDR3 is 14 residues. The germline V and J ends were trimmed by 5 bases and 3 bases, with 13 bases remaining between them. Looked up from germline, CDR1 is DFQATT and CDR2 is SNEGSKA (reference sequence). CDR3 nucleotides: TGCAGTGCTGGGTTAGCGGAGCACACCGGGGAGCTGTTTTTT. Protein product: CSAGLAEHTGELFF.

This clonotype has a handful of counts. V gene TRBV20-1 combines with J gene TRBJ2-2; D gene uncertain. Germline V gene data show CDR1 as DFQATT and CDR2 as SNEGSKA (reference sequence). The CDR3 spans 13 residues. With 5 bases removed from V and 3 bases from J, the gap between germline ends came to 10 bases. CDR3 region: CSASTADTGELFF. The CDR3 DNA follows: TGCAGTGCTTCTACAGCCGACACCGGGGAGCTGTTTTTT.

In nucleotides, the CDR3 is TGTGCCAGCAGCTTGGGGCTAGCGGGAGTCCAAAACATTCAGTACTTC. It translates to CASSLGLAGVQNIQYF. The J gene is TRBJ2-4, the V gene TRBV5-6; 10 bases map to TRBD2. V trimming: 0 bases; J trimming: 5 bases; junction bases outside the gene matches: 5. CDR1 SGHDT and CDR2 YYEEEE come from the germline V gene. The CDR3 has 16 amino acids.

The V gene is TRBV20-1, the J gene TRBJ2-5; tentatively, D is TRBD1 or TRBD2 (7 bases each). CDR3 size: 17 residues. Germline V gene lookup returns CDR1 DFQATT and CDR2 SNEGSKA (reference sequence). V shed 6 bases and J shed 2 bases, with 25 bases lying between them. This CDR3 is CSASPSRERGLQETQYF. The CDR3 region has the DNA TGCAGTGCATCTCCCTCGCGGGAGAGGGGGCTACAAGAGACCCAGTACTTC.

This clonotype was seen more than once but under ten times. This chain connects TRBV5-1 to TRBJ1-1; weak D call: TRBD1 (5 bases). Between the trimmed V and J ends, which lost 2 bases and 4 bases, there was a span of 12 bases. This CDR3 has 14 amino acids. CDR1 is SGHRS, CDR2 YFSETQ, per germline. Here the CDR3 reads CASSFGGLSTEAFF. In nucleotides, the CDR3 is TGCGCCAGCAGCTTTGGGGGATTGAGCACTGAAGCTTTCTTT.

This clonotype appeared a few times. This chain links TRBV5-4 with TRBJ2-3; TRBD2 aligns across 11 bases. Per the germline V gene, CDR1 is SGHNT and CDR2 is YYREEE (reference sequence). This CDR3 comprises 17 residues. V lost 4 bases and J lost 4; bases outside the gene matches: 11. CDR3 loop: CASSRKLAGDSPDTQYF. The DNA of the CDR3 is TGTGCCAGCAGCCGAAAACTAGCGGGAGATTCCCCAGATACGCAGTATTTT.

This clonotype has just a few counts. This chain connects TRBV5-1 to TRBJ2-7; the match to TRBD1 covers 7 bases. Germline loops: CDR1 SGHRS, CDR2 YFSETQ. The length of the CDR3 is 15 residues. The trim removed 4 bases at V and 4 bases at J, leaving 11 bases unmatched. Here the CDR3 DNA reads TGCGCCAGCAGCGCTCAACCGGGACAGAATTACGAGCAGTACTTC. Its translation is CASSAQPGQNYEQYF.

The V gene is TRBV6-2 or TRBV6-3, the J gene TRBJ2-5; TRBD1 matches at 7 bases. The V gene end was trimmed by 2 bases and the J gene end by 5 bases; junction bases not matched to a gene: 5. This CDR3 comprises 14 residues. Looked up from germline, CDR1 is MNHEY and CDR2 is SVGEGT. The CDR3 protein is CASSYQTGWETQYF. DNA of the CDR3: TGTGCCAGCAGTTACCAGACAGGGTGGGAGACCCAGTACTTC.

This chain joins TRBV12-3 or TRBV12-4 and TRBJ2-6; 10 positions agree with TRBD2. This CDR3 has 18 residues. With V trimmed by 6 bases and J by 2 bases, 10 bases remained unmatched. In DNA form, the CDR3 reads TGTGCCAGCAGGTCCGCTAGCGGGAGTATCGCTGGGGCCAACGTCCTGACTTTC. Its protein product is CASRSASGSIAGANVLTF.

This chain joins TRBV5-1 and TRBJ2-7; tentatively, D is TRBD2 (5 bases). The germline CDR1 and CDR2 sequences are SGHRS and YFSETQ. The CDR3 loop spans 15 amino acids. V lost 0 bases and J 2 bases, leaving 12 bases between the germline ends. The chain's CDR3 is CASSLEGTRAYEQYF. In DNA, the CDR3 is TGCGCCAGCAGCTTGGAAGGTACGCGGGCCTACGAGCAGTACTTC.

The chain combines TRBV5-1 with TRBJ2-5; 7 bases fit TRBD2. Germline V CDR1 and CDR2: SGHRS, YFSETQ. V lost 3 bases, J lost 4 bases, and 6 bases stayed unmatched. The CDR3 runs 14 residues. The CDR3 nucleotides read TGCGCCAGCAGCTCCTCGGCGGGAGCAGAGACCCAGTACTTC. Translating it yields CASSSSAGAETQYF.

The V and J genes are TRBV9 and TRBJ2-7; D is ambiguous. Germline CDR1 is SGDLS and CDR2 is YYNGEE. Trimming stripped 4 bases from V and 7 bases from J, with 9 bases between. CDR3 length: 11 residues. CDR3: CASSPGEEQYF. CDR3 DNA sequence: TGTGCCAGCAGCCCCGGTGAGGAGCAGTACTTC.

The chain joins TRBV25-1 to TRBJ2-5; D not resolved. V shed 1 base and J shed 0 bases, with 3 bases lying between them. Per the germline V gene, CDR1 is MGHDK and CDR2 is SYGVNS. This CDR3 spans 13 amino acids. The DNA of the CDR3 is TGTGCCAGCAGTGAATTGTACCAAGAGACCCAGTACTTC. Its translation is CASSELYQETQYF.

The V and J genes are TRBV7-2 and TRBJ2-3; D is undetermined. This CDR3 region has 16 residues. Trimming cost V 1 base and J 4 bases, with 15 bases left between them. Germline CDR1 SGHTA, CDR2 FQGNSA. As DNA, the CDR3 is TGTGCCAGCAGCTTAGGAGGTCCCCTCAAGGCAGATACGCAGTATTTT. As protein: CASSLGGPLKADTQYF.

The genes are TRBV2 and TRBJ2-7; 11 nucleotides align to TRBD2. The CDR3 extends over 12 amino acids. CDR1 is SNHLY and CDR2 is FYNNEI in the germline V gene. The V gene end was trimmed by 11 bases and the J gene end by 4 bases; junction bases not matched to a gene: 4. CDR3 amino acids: CAGTSGRYEQYV. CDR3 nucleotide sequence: TGTGCCGGAACTAGCGGGAGATACGAGCAGTACGTC.

The CDR3 nucleotides read TGTGCCAGCAGCTTGGGACTAGCGGGGCCCCGCGCCGGGGAGCTGTTTTTT. Translated, it gives CASSLGLAGPRAGELFF. V usage is TRBV5-6 and J usage is TRBJ2-2, with 11 positions matching TRBD2. CDR3 size: 17 residues. V shed 0 bases, J shed 6 bases, and the junction held 7 bases outside the gene matches. The germline V gene encodes CDR1 SGHDT and CDR2 YYEEEE.

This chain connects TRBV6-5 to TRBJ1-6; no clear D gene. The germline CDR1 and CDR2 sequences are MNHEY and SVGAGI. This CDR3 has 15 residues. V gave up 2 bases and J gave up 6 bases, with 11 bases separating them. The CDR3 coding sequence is TGTGCCAGCAGTTACAGGTGGCAGACTAATTCACCCCTCCACTTT. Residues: CASSYRWQTNSPLHF.

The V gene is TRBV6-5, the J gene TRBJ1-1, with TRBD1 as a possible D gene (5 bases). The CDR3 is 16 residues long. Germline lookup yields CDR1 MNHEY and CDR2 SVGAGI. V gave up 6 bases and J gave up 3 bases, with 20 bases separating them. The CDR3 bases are TGTGCCAGCAGCTACGGGGCAGCGGGGTGGGACACTGAAGCTTTCTTT. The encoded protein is CASSYGAAGWDTEAFF.

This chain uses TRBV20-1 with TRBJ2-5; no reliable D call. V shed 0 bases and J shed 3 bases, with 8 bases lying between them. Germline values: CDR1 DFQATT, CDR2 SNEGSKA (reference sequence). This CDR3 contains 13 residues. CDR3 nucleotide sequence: TGCAGTGCTAGAGAGGGAAACGAAGAGACCCAGTACTTC. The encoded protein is CSAREGNEETQYF.

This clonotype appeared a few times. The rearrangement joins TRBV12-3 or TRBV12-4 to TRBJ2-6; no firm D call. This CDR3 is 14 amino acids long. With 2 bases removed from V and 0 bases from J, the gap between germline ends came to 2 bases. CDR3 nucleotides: TGTGCCAGCAGTTTACTCTCTGGGGCCAACGTCCTGACTTTC. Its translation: CASSLLSGANVLTF.

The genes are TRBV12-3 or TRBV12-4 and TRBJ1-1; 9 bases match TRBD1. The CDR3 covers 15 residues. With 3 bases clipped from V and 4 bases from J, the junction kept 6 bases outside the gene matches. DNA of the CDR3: TGTGCCAGCAGTTTCCCGGGACAGGGCCCCACTGAAGCTTTCTTT. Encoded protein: CASSFPGQGPTEAFF.

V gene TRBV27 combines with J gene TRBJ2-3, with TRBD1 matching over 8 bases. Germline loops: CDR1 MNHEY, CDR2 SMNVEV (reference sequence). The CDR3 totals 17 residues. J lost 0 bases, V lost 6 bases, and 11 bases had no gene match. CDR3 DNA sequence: TGTGCCAGCAGCCTAATTGGACAGGGTGCTAGCACAGATACGCAGTATTTT. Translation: CASSLIGQGASTDTQYF.